This TCR beta chain originates from a study of blood T cells in healthy people across ages. As to this clonotype: Its antigen is unidentified.

The V gene's germline CDR1 is MNHEY and CDR2 SVGAGI. This CDR3 comprises 11 residues. J lost 15 bases, V lost 8 bases, and 10 bases had no gene match. PCR was performed a second time for 7 to 11 cycles using a sample-barcoded 5' primer and a J-beta primer mix. TCRdb reprocessed the 5' RACE reads with MiXCR, giving one entry per CDR3 protein. The profile shows about 600,000 distinct CDR3 sequences, around half of them singletons. Study-level results: Relative to aged donors, long-lived donors carried more naive CD4+ cells and displayed higher diversity. Measured against age, TCR beta diversity per million T cells decreased in a roughly linear manner.

The source is a man aged 80 or over in good health. The gene calls are TRBV6-5 and TRBJ2-1, with 7 bases that match TRBD1. Sequenced sample: blood. CDR3: CASAWTGRLFF. DNA of the CDR3: TGTGCCAGCGCCTGGACAGGCCGACTGTTCTTC.